Presented here are 10 T cell receptor beta chains from one specimen sequenced in a study of cytomegalovirus exposure and HLA in healthy donors. Data came from immunoSEQ multiplex PCR; TCRdb stores just in-frame clones and leaves some out. The data show roughly 330,000 clones, around 87% seen once. The sequenced sample consisted of PBMCs. These receptors were collected from a woman aged 25 to 45 in good health and CMV-seropositive.

This rearrangement joins TRBV5-1 to TRBJ2-7, with 8 bases identical to TRBD1. Per germline, CDR1 SGHRS and CDR2 YFSETQ. The ends lost 3 bases at V and 4 bases at J; junction bases unmatched: 6. The CDR3 sequence is 14 residues long. CDR3 sequence (DNA): TGCGCCAGCAGCTCTGGGGACAGGACGTACGAGCAGTACTTC. Translating it yields CASSSGDRTYEQYF. The whole variable domain, remainder taken from reference TRBV5-1 and TRBJ2-7, is KAGVTQTPRYLIKTRGQQVTLSCSPISGHRSVSWYQQTPGQGLQFLFEYFSETQRNKGNFPGRFSGRQFSNSRSEMNVSTLELGDSALYLCASSSGDRTYEQYFGPGTRLTVT.

The chain is built from TRBV10-3 and TRBJ1-1; 7 bases are a match to TRBD1. With V trimmed by 2 bases and J by 0 bases, 3 bases remained unmatched. The V gene's germline CDR1 is ENHRY and CDR2 SYGVKD. The CDR3 is 15 residues long. CDR3 residues: CAISEATGLNTEAFF. The CDR3, as DNA: TGTGCCATCAGTGAGGCGACAGGGCTGAACACTGAAGCTTTCTTT.

This clone was picked up a small number of times. This chain links TRBV28 with TRBJ1-2; possible D gene TRBD1, 6 bases. Trimming left V 6 bases short and J 4 bases short, with 9 bases between. The germline CDR1 and CDR2 sequences are MDHEN and SYDVKM. The length of the CDR3 is 12 residues. In DNA, the CDR3 is TGTGCCAGCAGCCGGGACATCTATGGCTACACCTTC. Translation gives CASSRDIYGYTF.

The chain couples TRBV5-1 to TRBJ1-1; tentative D call: TRBD1 (6 bases). This CDR3 comprises 15 residues. V lost 2 bases and J 2 bases, leaving 13 bases between the germline ends. The V gene's germline CDR1 is SGHRS and CDR2 YFSETQ. The CDR3 region has the DNA TGCGCCAGCAGCTTAGCCGGGACACCCAACACTGAAGCTTTCTTT. Translation gives CASSLAGTPNTEAFF. Full variable domain (rest looked up from reference TRBV5-1 and TRBJ1-1): KAGVTQTPRYLIKTRGQQVTLSCSPISGHRSVSWYQQTPGQGLQFLFEYFSETQRNKGNFPGRFSGRQFSNSRSEMNVSTLELGDSALYLCASSLAGTPNTEAFFGQGTRLTVV.

This sequence joins TRBV30 and TRBJ2-1; no reliable D call. This CDR3 is built from 16 residues. V dropped 0 bases and J dropped 7 bases, with 19 bases sitting between them. Looked up from germline, CDR1 is GTSNPN and CDR2 is SVGIG (reference sequence). This chain's CDR3 is CAWSVVGGYSFNEQFF. The CDR3 nucleotides are TGTGCCTGGAGTGTAGTCGGCGGATATTCTTTTAATGAGCAGTTCTTC.

The V and J genes are TRBV27 and TRBJ1-1; TRBD1 is a possible D gene (6 bases). Germline CDR1 and CDR2: MNHEY and SMNVEV (reference sequence). Trimming took 5 bases from V and 8 from J, leaving 24 bases between them. This CDR3 has 16 amino acids. This CDR3 reads CASSPGQEYPRWEAFF. CDR3 DNA sequence: TGTGCCAGCAGTCCGGGACAAGAATACCCCCGCTGGGAAGCTTTCTTT.

This clone was observed a single time. The gene calls are TRBV9 and TRBJ2-3, with 7 bases fitting TRBD2. V lost 4 bases, J lost 9 bases, and 5 bases stayed unmatched. The CDR3 has 12 amino acids. Germline V lookup: CDR1 SGDLS, CDR2 YYNGEE. The CDR3 region has the DNA TGTGCCAGCAGCACAACTAGCGTCACGCAGTATTTT. Its translation is CASSTTSVTQYF.

The chain links TRBV4-3 to TRBJ2-1, with D possibly TRBD1 on 5 matching bases. CDR1 and CDR2 (germline): LGHNA, YSLEER. This CDR3 is 15 amino acids long. V shed 4 bases and J shed 7 bases, with 17 bases lying between them. This CDR3 reads CASSPAVGAWNEQFF. DNA of the CDR3: TGCGCCAGCAGCCCTGCCGTTGGGGCGTGGAATGAGCAGTTCTTC.

In this sample, this clone turned up a few times. The chain recombines TRBV2 with TRBJ1-2; D is ambiguous. Trimming cost V 4 bases and J 2 bases, with 8 bases left between them. The germline V gene encodes CDR1 SNHLY and CDR2 FYNNEI. This CDR3 contains 13 residues. This chain's CDR3 is CASSVVENYGYTF. CDR3 bases: TGTGCCAGCAGTGTTGTGGAAAACTATGGCTACACCTTC.

The chain employs TRBV18 and TRBJ2-6; 7 bases agree with TRBD1. Germline loops: CDR1 KGHSH, CDR2 LQKENI. V dropped 4 bases and J dropped 0; count of bases not matched to a gene: 9. CDR3 length equals 18 residues. CDR3 residues: CASSQGGWDDSGANVLTF. In nucleotides, the CDR3 is TGTGCCAGCTCACAAGGGGGCTGGGATGACTCTGGGGCCAACGTCCTGACTTTC.